This TCR beta chain derives from a study of OX40 agonist ivuxolimab in advanced cancers. In the study overall: Dose-escalation patients were diagnosed with hepatocellular carcinoma, melanoma, renal cell cancer or head and neck cancer. Those enrolled were 82.7% male, with a mean age of roughly 60 years and ages from roughly 20 to 90. Partial responses occurred in three patients (one hepatocellular carcinoma, two cutaneous melanoma).

TCRdb keeps only in-frame clones here, not all; method: immunoSEQ multiplex PCR. There are fewer than 30,000 clones in the sample; about 88% occur only once, and approximately 22% lies in the top ten. This sequence was found in an adult with an advanced solid tumor such as melanoma, head and neck, liver or kidney cancer. Here the sequenced sample was CD4+ or CD8+ T cells sorted from blood, taken in a trial of the OX40 agonist ivuxolimab.

This CDR3 reads CASSLWRGREAQETQYF. The CDR3 DNA sequence: TGTGCCAGCAGTTTATGGAGGGGCAGGGAGGCCCAAGAGACCCAGTACTTC. The J gene is TRBJ2-5, the V gene TRBV28; weak D call: TRBD2 (6 bases). This CDR3 has 17 amino acids. CDR1 and CDR2 from the germline V gene are MDHEN and SYDVKM. V was clipped by 0 bases and J by 1 base, with 15 bases between them.